This entry lists 12 T cell receptor beta chains sequenced from one sample in a study of shared clonotypes between healthy human individuals. TCRdb keeps only in-frame clones here, not all; method: immunoSEQ multiplex PCR. The sample has roughly 700,000 clones, around 72% seen once. The sequenced sample was memory CD4+ T cells sorted from blood. Subset described: CD45RA-negative fraction. These receptors were taken from a woman aged 30 to 39 in good health.

The chain's CDR3 is CASSDLIVSEQYF. The CDR3 nucleotides are TGCGCCAGCAGTGATCTGATTGTCAGCGAGCAGTACTTC. The chain joins TRBV10-2 to TRBJ2-7; D gene ambiguous. Trimming left V 3 bases short and J 6 bases short, with 12 bases between. CDR1 is WSHSY, CDR2 SAAADI, per germline. CDR3 length: 13 amino acids.

This sequence joins TRBV5-6 and TRBJ2-2; no reliable D call. The CDR3 is 14 amino acids. CDR1 and CDR2 (germline): SGHDT, YYEEEE. The V end was cut by 5 bases, the J end by 2 bases, with 10 bases between. CDR3 residues: CASSGLINTGELFF. For the CDR3, the DNA is TGTGCCAGCAGTGGGCTTATCAACACCGGGGAGCTGTTTTTT.

In this sample, this clone turned up many times. The chain recombines TRBV5-1 with TRBJ2-6, with 11 bases lining up with TRBD2. CDR1 and CDR2 (germline): SGHRS, YFSETQ. J was trimmed by 3 bases and V by 4 bases; bases with no gene match: 9. The CDR3 is made up of 18 amino acids. The CDR3 reads CASSELAGGPVGANVLTF. The DNA for the CDR3 is TGCGCCAGCAGCGAATTAGCGGGAGGGCCGGTTGGGGCCAACGTCCTGACTTTC. The full variable domain, with the rest looked up from reference TRBV5-1 and TRBJ2-6, is KAGVTQTPRYLIKTRGQQVTLSCSPISGHRSVSWYQQTPGQGLQFLFEYFSETQRNKGNFPGRFSGRQFSNSRSEMNVSTLELGDSALYLCASSELAGGPVGANVLTFGAGSRLTVL.

A few counts support this clone. The J gene is TRBJ2-1, the V gene TRBV6-1; no definite D call. The CDR3 runs 14 residues. The germline gives CDR1 MNHNS, CDR2 SASEGT. The germline V and J ends were trimmed by 7 bases and 2 bases, with 12 bases remaining between them. CDR3 sequence: CASTRSAAYNEQFF. CDR3 sequence (DNA): TGTGCCAGCACGAGAAGCGCGGCCTACAATGAGCAGTTCTTC.

The count of this clone is one. This chain connects TRBV2 to TRBJ1-4, with a tentative D call TRBD1 (6 bases). CDR3 length: 13 amino acids. V lost 8 bases and J 2 bases, leaving 9 bases between the germline ends. The germline V gene encodes CDR1 SNHLY and CDR2 FYNNEI. The CDR3 region is CASGTRTNEKLFF. CDR3 in DNA: TGTGCCAGCGGGACAAGGACTAATGAAAAACTGTTTTTT.

The V call is TRBV19, the J call TRBJ2-6, with D uncertain. From germline, CDR1 is LNHDA and CDR2 SQIVND (reference sequence). V shed 4 bases and J shed 4 bases, with 14 bases lying between them. The CDR3 is 16 amino acids. The CDR3 spells CASSKGIPGGANVLTF. The CDR3 bases are TGTGCCAGTAGTAAAGGGATTCCCGGAGGGGCCAACGTCCTGACTTTC.

The rearrangement joins TRBV28 to TRBJ2-4; TRBD1 matches at 7 bases. The CDR3 consists of 11 residues. J gave up 13 bases and V 6 bases, and 6 bases lay outside the gene matches. In germline, CDR1 is MDHEN, CDR2 SYDVKM. CDR3 region: CASRSRDRQYF. The CDR3 DNA sequence: TGTGCCAGCAGAAGCCGGGACAGACAGTACTTC.

The chain uses TRBV7-9 and TRBJ2-1, with 14 bases fitting TRBD2. The trim removed 3 bases at V and 7 bases at J, leaving 5 bases unmatched. CDR1 SEHNR and CDR2 FQNEAQ come from the germline V gene (reference sequence). This CDR3 comprises 16 residues. CDR3 DNA: TGTGCCAGCAGCTTGGTGACTAGCGGGAGGGCAAATGAGCAGTTCTTC. This translates into CASSLVTSGRANEQFF.

The V and J genes are TRBV28 and TRBJ2-4; TRBD2 is a possible D gene (5 bases). Germline V lookup: CDR1 MDHEN, CDR2 SYDVKM. V was clipped by 3 bases and J by 0 bases, with 6 bases between them. The CDR3 loop spans 14 amino acids. This CDR3 is CASSLAGAKNIQYF. CDR3 nucleotide sequence: TGTGCCAGCAGTTTGGCGGGAGCCAAAAACATTCAGTACTTC.

This chain links TRBV6-1 with TRBJ2-7; 14 bases agree with TRBD2. V lost 9 bases to trimming and J lost 5 bases; unmatched junction nucleotides: 3. Germline CDR1 MNHNS, CDR2 SASEGT. This CDR3 is built from 13 residues. The CDR3 region is CASGLAGGHEQYF. CDR3 nucleotide sequence: TGTGCCAGTGGACTAGCGGGAGGCCACGAGCAGTACTTC.

Regarding this clone: This specimen includes other DNA sequences encoding the same CDR3. The DNA of the CDR3 is TGCGCCAGCAGCTTGGGGACTGGGGGGGATACGCAGTATTTT. This codes for CASSLGTGGDTQYF. The V gene is TRBV5-1, the J gene TRBJ2-3, with D maybe TRBD2 (6 bases). V was cut by 0 bases and J by 6 bases, with 11 bases left in between. This CDR3 contains 14 residues. Germline loops: CDR1 SGHRS, CDR2 YFSETQ.

This chain links TRBV21-1 with TRBJ2-1. TRBV21-1 is described as a pseudogene. This CDR3 region has 16 residues. This CDR3 is CASSPRGKGGFNEQFF. The DNA for the CDR3 is TGTGCCAGCAGCCCCCGGGGGAAGGGGGGCTTCAATGAGCAGTTCTTC.